Following are 11 T cell receptor beta chains from one sample sequenced in a study of blood T cell repertoires in COVID-19. The assay was immunoSEQ multiplex PCR, and TCRdb's table has in-frame clones only and misses some. The sample consists of about 160,000 clones, around four fifths of them appearing once. The sample comprised PBMCs or T cells enriched from blood (not recorded which). The source of these receptors is a woman aged 45-65 years in a cohort exposed to, infected with or recovered from COVID-19 (not recorded which).

J is TRBJ2-3 and V is TRBV19; D is undetermined. V was pared by 1 base and J by 2 bases, with 7 bases between. The CDR3 extends over 14 amino acids. Germline-derived CDR1 and CDR2 are LNHDA and SQIVND (reference sequence). CDR3 nucleotides: TGTGCCAGTAGTATAGGCGGCACCACAGATACGCAGTATTTT. Amino acids: CASSIGGTTDTQYF.

The DNA of the CDR3 is TGTGCTAGTGGTTTGGTACTCGGGGGTTCTTACACCGGGGAGCTGTTTTTT. Amino acid sequence: CASGLVLGGSYTGELFF. The rearrangement uses TRBV12-5 and TRBJ2-2; possible D gene TRBD2, 6 bases. V dropped 0 bases and J dropped 3 bases, with 14 bases sitting between them. This CDR3 comprises 17 residues. Germline values: CDR1 LGHNT, CDR2 FRNRAP.

This sequence joins TRBV29-1 and TRBJ1-1; D not resolved. Trimming took 6 bases from V and 1 from J, leaving 9 bases between them. From germline, CDR1 is SQVTM and CDR2 ANQGSEA. The CDR3 runs to 12 residues. The DNA of the CDR3 is TGCAGCGTCAAAGCGGAGAACACTGAAGCTTTCTTT. As protein: CSVKAENTEAFF.

The J gene is TRBJ2-3, the V gene TRBV19, with D possibly being TRBD2 (5 bases). Trimming cost V 4 bases and J 2 bases, with 7 bases left between them. The CDR3 covers 13 residues. Germline V gene sequence: CDR1 LNHDA, CDR2 SQIVND (reference sequence). The CDR3 loop reads CASSTRDTDTQYF. The CDR3 coding sequence is TGTGCCAGTAGTACCCGGGACACAGATACGCAGTATTTT.

This clone was recorded only once. V and J are TRBV11-2 and TRBJ2-1; 9 bases map to TRBD1. J was trimmed by 5 bases and V by 6 bases; bases with no gene match: 8. CDR3 length: 15 amino acids. The germline CDR1 and CDR2 sequences are SGHAT and FQNNGV. The CDR3 region has the DNA TGTGCCAGCAGGGAGTGGGACAGGGTGGACAATGAGCAGTTCTTC. Translated: CASREWDRVDNEQFF.

This clone has a handful of counts. Other DNA sequences in this sample translate to the same CDR3. The chain combines TRBV29-1 with TRBJ2-7, with TRBD1 identical over 7 bases. The CDR3 length is 14 residues. V trimming: 4 bases; J trimming: 0 bases; junction bases outside the gene matches: 6. Germline assignment: CDR1 SQVTM and CDR2 ANQGSEA. The CDR3 DNA sequence: TGCAGCGTTGGGAACAGGGGTAGCTCCTACGAGCAGTACTTC. Protein sequence: CSVGNRGSSYEQYF.

This clone was counted a single time. V gene TRBV29-1 combines with J gene TRBJ2-7; TRBD2 agrees at 7 bases. The CDR3 is 13 amino acids. V shed 0 bases, J shed 2 bases, and the junction held 1 base outside the gene matches. Per the germline V gene, CDR1 is SQVTM and CDR2 is ANQGSEA. The CDR3 region has the DNA TGCAGCGTTGAAGAGGCGGGAGCCTACGAGCAGTACTTC. Its translation: CSVEEAGAYEQYF.

The chain combines TRBV3-1 (or the pseudogene TRBV3-2) with TRBJ2-7, with 8 positions matching TRBD1. V dropped 3 bases and J dropped 5; count of bases not matched to a gene: 6. CDR1 and CDR2 from the germline V gene are LGHDT and YNNKEL (reference sequence). The CDR3 covers 14 residues. The CDR3, as DNA: TGTGCCAGCAGCCATACGGACAGGGTGGACGAGCAGTACTTC. Translated, it gives CASSHTDRVDEQYF.

The sample holds one count of this clone. The chain employs TRBV3-1 (or the pseudogene TRBV3-2) and TRBJ1-5; tentative D call: TRBD1 (5 bases). The V gene's germline CDR1 is LGHDT and CDR2 YNNKEL (reference sequence). The germline V and J ends were trimmed by 1 base and 2 bases, with 12 bases remaining between them. This CDR3 has 16 amino acids. The CDR3 spells CASSQGGGGGNQPQHF. CDR3 coding DNA: TGTGCCAGCAGCCAAGGGGGGGGAGGAGGCAATCAGCCCCAGCATTTT.

The rearrangement joins TRBV7-3 to TRBJ2-3, with TRBD2 identical over 12 bases. V gave up 5 bases and J gave up 4 bases; unmatched junction bases: 10. Germline V gene sequence: CDR1 SGHTA, CDR2 FQGTGA. The CDR3 contains 17 residues. This chain's CDR3 is CASSRASGGAGSDTQYF. The CDR3 DNA is TGTGCCAGCAGCCGAGCTAGCGGGGGGGCCGGTTCAGATACGCAGTATTTT.

The chain uses TRBV4-1 and TRBJ1-5; a possible D gene is TRBD1 (6 bases). Germline CDR1 MGHRA, CDR2 YSYEKL. CDR3 length: 16 amino acids. Trimming pared 0 bases from V and 6 bases from J, leaving 15 bases between. CDR3 DNA: TGCGCCAGCAGCCAAGAGGGACACCCTTCGGGTCAGCCCCAGCATTTT. Its translation: CASSQEGHPSGQPQHF.